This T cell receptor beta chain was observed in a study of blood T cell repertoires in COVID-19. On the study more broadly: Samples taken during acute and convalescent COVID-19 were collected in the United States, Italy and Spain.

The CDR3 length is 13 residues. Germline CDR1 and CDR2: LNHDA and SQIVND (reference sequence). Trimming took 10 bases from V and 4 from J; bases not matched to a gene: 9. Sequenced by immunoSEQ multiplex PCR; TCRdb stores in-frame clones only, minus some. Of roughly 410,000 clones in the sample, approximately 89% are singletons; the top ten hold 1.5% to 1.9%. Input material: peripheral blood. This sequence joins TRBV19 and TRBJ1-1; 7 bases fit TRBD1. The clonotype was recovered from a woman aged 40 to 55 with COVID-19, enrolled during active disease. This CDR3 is CATTGKGATEAFF. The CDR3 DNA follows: TGTGCCACCACCGGAAAGGGGGCCACTGAAGCTTTCTTT.